These 19 T cell receptor beta chains originate from one sample sequenced in a study of hypomethylating agent response in myelodysplastic syndrome. Repertoires were generated with immunoSEQ multiplex PCR, while TCRdb's copy carries only in-frame clones and drops some. The table has about 4,500 clones, roughly 85% seen once. Sequenced here: bone marrow, sampled before or after starting hypomethylating agent treatment for myelodysplastic syndrome (not recorded which). All receptors come from a human donor with myelodysplastic syndrome.

The CDR3 spells CASSLDSGGSGYEQYF. CDR3 bases: TGTGCCAGCAGCTTAGACTCAGGGGGCAGCGGCTACGAGCAGTACTTC. The chain is built from TRBV7-2 and TRBJ2-7, with 8 positions matching TRBD1. V was pared by 1 base and J by 3 bases, with 8 bases of the junction left unmatched. CDR3 length: 16 residues. Germline V lookup: CDR1 SGHTA, CDR2 FQGNSA.

This chain links TRBV18 with TRBJ1-5; D is possibly TRBD1 (6 bases). Germline values: CDR1 KGHSH, CDR2 LQKENI. V lost 6 bases and J 6 bases, leaving 15 bases between the germline ends. The CDR3 is made up of 14 amino acids. In nucleotides, the CDR3 is TGTGCCAGCTCTGATACAGGGTTGGGTCAGCCCCAGCATTTT. Its translation: CASSDTGLGQPQHF.

The V and J genes are TRBV2 and TRBJ2-2; 10 positions match TRBD1. Germline assignment: CDR1 SNHLY and CDR2 FYNNEI. The CDR3 extends over 14 amino acids. The V gene end was trimmed by 8 bases and the J gene end by 7 bases; junction bases not matched to a gene: 7. CDR3 protein: CASRGTGVLGELFF. In DNA, the CDR3 is TGTGCCAGCCGGGGGACAGGGGTGCTCGGGGAGCTGTTTTTT.

This clone has a single count. The rearrangement links TRBV28 to TRBJ2-3; no clear D gene. Per germline, CDR1 MDHEN and CDR2 SYDVKM. CDR3 length: 14 amino acids. V was clipped by 1 base and J by 4 bases, with 9 bases between them. The CDR3 bases are TGTGCCAGCAGTTTATCGTCAAAAGCAGATACGCAGTATTTT. Translated, it gives CASSLSSKADTQYF.

The V and J genes are TRBV7-9 and TRBJ2-1; D possibly corresponds to TRBD1 (6 bases). Germline V CDR1 and CDR2: SEHNR, FQNEAQ (reference sequence). Trimming took off 9 bases at V and 6 bases at J, with 12 bases between the two ends. This CDR3 spans 12 amino acids. CDR3 nucleotide sequence: TGTGCCAGTACCAGGGGAAGCAATGAGCAGTTCTTC. Protein sequence: CASTRGSNEQFF.

The gene calls are TRBV28 and TRBJ1-2; 7 nucleotides line up with TRBD1. The CDR3 totals 16 residues. Trimming cost V 3 bases and J 5 bases; bases outside gene matches: 12. Germline-derived CDR1 and CDR2 are MDHEN and SYDVKM. CDR3 nucleotides: TGTGCCAGCAGTTTTAAGGGAGGGGGCCCTATTTATGGCTACACCTTC. Translated, it gives CASSFKGGGPIYGYTF.

The chain combines TRBV9 with TRBJ2-1, with unresolved D. Trimming removed 7 bases from V and 6 bases from J, with 5 bases in between. Germline CDR1 and CDR2: SGDLS and YYNGEE. This CDR3 is 10 amino acids long. CDR3: CASGTNEQFF. As DNA, the CDR3 is TGTGCCAGCGGCACCAATGAGCAGTTCTTC.

This clone is medium-sized by share. The rearrangement links TRBV6-1 to TRBJ2-7, with D perhaps TRBD1 or TRBD2 (6 bases each). Germline values: CDR1 MNHNS, CDR2 SASEGT. Trimming shortened V by 7 bases and J by 4 bases, and 20 bases separated the two germline ends. The CDR3 length is 15 residues. CDR3: CASKIGGGLPYEQYF. In DNA, the CDR3 is TGTGCCAGCAAAATCGGGGGCGGCTTGCCTTACGAGCAGTACTTC.

The table lists this clone with a count of one. As DNA, the CDR3 is TGTGCCAGCAGCAACTCCCGACAGGGGTATGGCTACACCTTC. Residues: CASSNSRQGYGYTF. The rearrangement joins TRBV6-6 to TRBJ1-2; 8 positions match TRBD1. Trimming cost V 6 bases and J 5 bases; bases outside gene matches: 8. CDR3 length equals 14 residues. The germline gives CDR1 MNHNY, CDR2 SVGAGI (reference sequence).

The chain links TRBV10-3 to TRBJ1-4; no clear D. Germline V gene data show CDR1 as ENHRY and CDR2 as SYGVKD. Trimming stripped 7 bases from V and 8 bases from J, with 17 bases between. This CDR3 is built from 14 residues. This CDR3 is CAIKDAVRGEKLFF. The CDR3 nucleotides read TGTGCCATCAAAGACGCCGTAAGAGGGGAAAAACTGTTTTTT.

The chain employs TRBV19 and TRBJ1-5, with D possibly being TRBD1 (6 bases). CDR3 length: 14 residues. Trimming stripped 8 bases from V and 0 bases from J, with 11 bases between. Germline V gene lookup returns CDR1 LNHDA and CDR2 SQIVND (reference sequence). The CDR3 loop is CASSGAPSNQPQHF. In DNA, the CDR3 is TGTGCCAGTTCAGGGGCTCCTAGCAATCAGCCCCAGCATTTT.

The chain is built from TRBV27 and TRBJ1-6; a possible D gene is TRBD1 (5 bases). V lost 3 bases to trimming and J lost 7 bases, with 10 bases between them. The CDR3 has 14 residues. The germline CDR1 and CDR2 sequences are MNHEY and SMNVEV (reference sequence). CDR3 DNA: TGTGCCAGCAGTTTCAGGACAATGAATTCACCCCTCCACTTT. It specifies CASSFRTMNSPLHF.

This clone was picked up one time. The chain joins TRBV28 to TRBJ2-2; weak D call: TRBD2 (6 bases). V dropped 6 bases and J dropped 1 base, with 15 bases sitting between them. This CDR3 is 16 amino acids long. Looked up from germline, CDR1 is MDHEN and CDR2 is SYDVKM. This CDR3 is CASSPAGRKNTGELFF. CDR3 DNA sequence: TGTGCCAGCAGCCCCGCGGGACGGAAGAACACCGGGGAGCTGTTTTTT.

The J gene is TRBJ2-1, the V gene TRBV12-5; possibly TRBD1 for D (5 bases). Trimming removed 6 bases from V and 7 bases from J, with 10 bases in between. The CDR3 contains 12 residues. Germline CDR1 is LGHNT and CDR2 is FRNRAP. Here the CDR3 DNA reads TGTGCTAGTGGCACAGGTTGGAATGAGCAGTTCTTC. This translates into CASGTGWNEQFF.

The chain links TRBV27 to TRBJ2-1, with D perhaps TRBD2 (6 bases). CDR1 is MNHEY and CDR2 is SMNVEV in the germline V gene (reference sequence). This CDR3 region has 14 residues. V lost 7 bases and J 0 bases, leaving 10 bases between the germline ends. The CDR3 DNA reads as TGTGCCAGCACGGACGGGAGCTCCTACAATGAGCAGTTCTTC. Protein: CASTDGSSYNEQFF.

The chain couples TRBV6-5 to TRBJ2-3; D uncertain. CDR3 length: 11 residues. Trimming removed 4 bases from V and 6 bases from J, with 5 bases in between. Germline V gene data show CDR1 as MNHEY and CDR2 as SVGAGI. CDR3 DNA sequence: TGTGCCAGCAGTTTCTCGGATACGCAGTATTTT. Amino acids: CASSFSDTQYF.

The chain's CDR3 is CASNRGGNEQFF. CDR3 DNA sequence: TGTGCCAGCAATCGGGGGGGGAATGAGCAGTTCTTC. This chain connects TRBV11-2 to TRBJ2-1; 8 nucleotides line up with TRBD2. Germline CDR1 is SGHAT and CDR2 is FQNNGV. J lost 7 bases, V lost 7 bases, and 3 bases had no gene match. The CDR3 length is 12 residues.

The V call is TRBV6-5, the J call TRBJ2-1, with 8 bases identical to TRBD2. Germline V gene lookup returns CDR1 MNHEY and CDR2 SVGAGI. Trimming at V came to 6 bases and at J to 8 bases, leaving 9 bases not matched to a gene. The CDR3 contains 14 residues. The CDR3 loop is CASSSLTSAYEQFF. CDR3 nucleotide sequence: TGTGCCAGCAGCTCCTTGACTAGCGCATATGAGCAGTTCTTC.

The table lists this clone with a count of one. The chain uses TRBV6-1 and TRBJ2-3; 9 bases match TRBD2. Trimming at V came to 7 bases and at J to 5 bases, leaving 4 bases not matched to a gene. The CDR3 contains 13 residues. The germline V gene has CDR1 MNHNS and CDR2 SASEGT. CDR3 protein: CASTLREGDTQYF. The CDR3 DNA reads as TGTGCCAGCACGCTGCGGGAGGGAGATACGCAGTATTTT.